The 8 T cell receptor beta chains presented below share a single source sample, sequenced in a study of beta chain features in type 1 diabetes. Expressed TCRB transcripts were sequenced because the entire RNA isolate underwent reverse transcription. Libraries were prepared by immunoSEQ multiplex PCR; TCRdb keeps only in-frame clonotypes and omits some of them. This sample has 430,000 or so clones, with about 10% found just once. Material: naive CD4+ T cells from blood. The receptors derive from a woman in her late teens or twenties in good health.

This clone has just a few counts. The rearrangement joins TRBV27 to TRBJ1-6, with D hard to call. Germline lookup yields CDR1 MNHEY and CDR2 SMNVEV (reference sequence). The CDR3 sequence is 12 residues long. The V gene lost 3 bases and the J gene lost 6 bases, with 3 bases spanning the gap. CDR3 residues: CASSLGNSPLHF. CDR3 sequence (DNA): TGTGCCAGCAGTTTGGGTAATTCACCCCTCCACTTT.

Only one count was recorded for this clone. The chain carries TRBV4-1 and TRBJ1-2; D is perhaps TRBD1 (6 bases). CDR1 MGHRA and CDR2 YSYEKL come from the germline V gene. The CDR3 totals 16 residues. The V gene lost 2 bases and the J gene lost 7 bases, with 20 bases spanning the gap. CDR3 DNA: TGCGCCAGCAGCCAACCAACAGGGTTTAGAGGTGGTGGCTACACCTTC. This translates into CASSQPTGFRGGGYTF.

There are a few counts of this clone. Other DNA variants within this sample encode the same CDR3. The chain joins TRBV27 to TRBJ2-3; D gene ambiguous. Germline V gene sequence: CDR1 MNHEY, CDR2 SMNVEV (reference sequence). V was trimmed by 3 bases and J by 1 base, leaving 5 bases between them. This CDR3 has 13 residues. The CDR3 sequence is CASSFGGTDTQYF. CDR3 in DNA: TGTGCCAGCAGTTTTGGGGGCACAGATACGCAGTATTTT.

The rearrangement uses TRBV4-1 and TRBJ1-5; D is undetermined. Looked up from germline, CDR1 is MGHRA and CDR2 is YSYEKL. CDR3 length: 15 amino acids. The V end lost 1 base, the J end lost 1 base, and 8 bases lay between the germline ends. Here the CDR3 reads CASSQVVGSNQPQHF. The DNA of the CDR3 is TGCGCCAGCAGCCAAGTTGTGGGAAGCAATCAGCCCCAGCATTTT.

This clone appeared many times. This chain joins TRBV28 and TRBJ2-4, with 7 bases identical to TRBD1. This CDR3 spans 13 amino acids. The junction had 4 bases not matched to a gene; V was cut back by 4 bases and J by 7 bases. Germline V gene sequence: CDR1 MDHEN, CDR2 SYDVKM. This chain's CDR3 is CASSSPRGNIQYF. In nucleotides, the CDR3 is TGTGCCAGCAGTTCACCCAGGGGGAACATTCAGTACTTC.

This clone was seen a handful of times. The chain links TRBV29-1 to TRBJ2-2; no clear D gene. The CDR3 sequence is 14 residues long. Germline CDR1 SQVTM, CDR2 ANQGSEA. The V and J ends lost 5 bases and 1 base respectively, with 11 bases between them. The CDR3 spells CSVTDLMNTGELFF. CDR3 sequence (DNA): TGCAGCGTTACAGATTTAATGAACACCGGGGAGCTGTTTTTT.

This chain links TRBV2 with TRBJ2-3, with D unresolved. V lost 4 bases and J 6 bases, leaving 5 bases between the germline ends. The germline gives CDR1 SNHLY, CDR2 FYNNEI. The CDR3 spans 11 residues. In nucleotides, the CDR3 is TGTGCCAGCAGTGGTTGGGATACGCAGTATTTT. It codes for CASSGWDTQYF.

In regard to this clone: The junction does not match germline at one end; this may be a read error. This chain connects TRBV10-3 to TRBJ2-1, with D possibly called TRBD1 or TRBD2 (5 bases each). The CDR3 is made up of 14 amino acids. The germline CDR1 and CDR2 sequences are ENHRY and SYGVKD. The CDR3 DNA sequence: TGTGCCATCAGCCGGGACGGTGGCTACGATGAGCAGTTCTTC. Amino acids: CAISRDGGYDEQFF.